This TCR beta chain came from a study of blood T cell repertoires in COVID-19. The wider study: T cells, B-cell-depleted T cells, or PBMCs provided the cDNA or gDNA that served as material.

Libraries were prepared by immunoSEQ multiplex PCR; TCRdb keeps only in-frame clonotypes and omits some of them. The table shows a few hundred thousand clones, with around nine tenths occurring only once. The CDR3 is made up of 16 amino acids. The germline CDR1 and CDR2 sequences are LNHNV and YYDKDF (reference sequence). Deletions cut 0 bases from V and 10 bases from J, with 18 bases between. This clone has a handful of counts. The V call is TRBV15, the J call TRBJ1-4, with a weak D call TRBD1 (5 bases). This receptor was obtained from a woman aged 55-75 years with acute or convalescent COVID-19. Sequencing was performed on peripheral blood. CDR3 loop: CATSRDSGQGQGKLFF. For the CDR3, the DNA is TGTGCCACCAGCAGAGATTCCGGGCAGGGTCAGGGAAAACTGTTTTTT.